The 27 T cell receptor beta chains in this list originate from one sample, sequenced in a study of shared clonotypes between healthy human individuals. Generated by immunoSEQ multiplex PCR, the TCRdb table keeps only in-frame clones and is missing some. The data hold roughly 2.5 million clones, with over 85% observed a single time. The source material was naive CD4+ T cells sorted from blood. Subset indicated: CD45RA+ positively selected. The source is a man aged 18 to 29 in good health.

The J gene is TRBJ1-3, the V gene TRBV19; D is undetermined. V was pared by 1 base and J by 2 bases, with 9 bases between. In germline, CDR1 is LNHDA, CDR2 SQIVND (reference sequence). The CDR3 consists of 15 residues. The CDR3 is CASSIADLTGNTIYF. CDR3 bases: TGTGCCAGTAGTATAGCGGACCTTACTGGAAACACCATATATTTT.

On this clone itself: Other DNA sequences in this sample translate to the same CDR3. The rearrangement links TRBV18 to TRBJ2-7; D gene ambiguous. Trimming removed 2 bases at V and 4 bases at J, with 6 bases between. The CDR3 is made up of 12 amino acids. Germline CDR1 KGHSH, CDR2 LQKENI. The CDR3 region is CASSPGTYEQYF. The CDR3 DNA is TGTGCCAGCTCACCAGGCACGTACGAGCAGTACTTC.

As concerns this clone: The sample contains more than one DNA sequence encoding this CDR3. In DNA form, the CDR3 reads TGCGCCAGCAGCCAAACAGGAGTAAATCAGCCCCAGCATTTT. It yields the protein CASSQTGVNQPQHF. V usage is TRBV4-1 and J usage is TRBJ1-5; possible D gene TRBD1, 5 bases. CDR3 length: 14 amino acids. V was clipped by 2 bases and J by 4 bases, with 9 bases between them. Germline V CDR1 and CDR2: MGHRA, YSYEKL.

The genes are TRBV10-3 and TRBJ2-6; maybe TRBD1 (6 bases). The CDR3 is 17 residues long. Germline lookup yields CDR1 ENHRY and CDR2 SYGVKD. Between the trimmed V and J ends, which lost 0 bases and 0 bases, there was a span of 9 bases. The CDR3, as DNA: TGTGCCATCAGTGAGTCGGCAGGGGTCTCTGGGGCCAACGTCCTGACTTTC. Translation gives CAISESAGVSGANVLTF.

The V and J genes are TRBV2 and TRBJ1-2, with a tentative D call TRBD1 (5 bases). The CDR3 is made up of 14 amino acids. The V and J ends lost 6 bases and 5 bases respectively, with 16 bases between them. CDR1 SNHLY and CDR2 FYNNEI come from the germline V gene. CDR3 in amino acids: CASRDTLTDYGYTF. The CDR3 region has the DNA TGTGCCAGCAGGGACACTCTGACAGATTATGGCTACACCTTC.

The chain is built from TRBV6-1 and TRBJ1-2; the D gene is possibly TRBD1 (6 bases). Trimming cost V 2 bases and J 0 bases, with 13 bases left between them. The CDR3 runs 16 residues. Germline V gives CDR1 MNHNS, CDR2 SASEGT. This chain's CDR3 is CASSEREAGANYGYTF. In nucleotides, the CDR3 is TGTGCCAGCAGTGAAAGGGAGGCAGGGGCTAACTATGGCTACACCTTC.

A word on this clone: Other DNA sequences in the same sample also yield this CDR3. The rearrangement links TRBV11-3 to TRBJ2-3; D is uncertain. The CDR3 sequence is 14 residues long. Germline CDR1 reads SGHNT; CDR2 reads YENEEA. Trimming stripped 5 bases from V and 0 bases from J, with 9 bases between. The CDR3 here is CASSLGASTDTQYF. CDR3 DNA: TGTGCCAGCAGCCTAGGTGCTAGCACAGATACGCAGTATTTT.

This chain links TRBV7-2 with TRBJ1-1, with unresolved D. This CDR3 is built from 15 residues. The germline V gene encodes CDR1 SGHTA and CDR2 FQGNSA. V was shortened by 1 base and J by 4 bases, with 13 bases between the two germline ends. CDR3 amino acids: CASSLVLRDPTEAFF. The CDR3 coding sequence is TGTGCCAGCAGCTTAGTGCTCCGGGATCCCACTGAAGCTTTCTTT. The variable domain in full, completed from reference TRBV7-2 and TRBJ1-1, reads GAGVSQSPSNKVTEKGKDVELRCDPISGHTALYWYRQSLGQGLEFLIYFQGNSAPDKSGLPSDRFSAERTGGSVSTLTIQRTQQEDSAVYLCASSLVLRDPTEAFFGQGTRLTVV.

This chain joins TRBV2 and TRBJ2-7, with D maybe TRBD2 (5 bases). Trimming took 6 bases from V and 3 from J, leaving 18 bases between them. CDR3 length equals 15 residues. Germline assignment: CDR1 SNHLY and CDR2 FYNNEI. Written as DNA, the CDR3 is TGTGCCAGCAGCCGACTACCCCAGAGTTACTACGAGCAGTACTTC. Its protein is CASSRLPQSYYEQYF.

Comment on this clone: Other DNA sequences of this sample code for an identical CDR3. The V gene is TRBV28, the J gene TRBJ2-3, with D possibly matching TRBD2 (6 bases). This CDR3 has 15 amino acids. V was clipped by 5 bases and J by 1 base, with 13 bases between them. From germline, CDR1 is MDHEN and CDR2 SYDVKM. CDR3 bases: TGTGCCAGCAGTCCCCGTGGCGGGGGCACAGATACGCAGTATTTT. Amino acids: CASSPRGGGTDTQYF.

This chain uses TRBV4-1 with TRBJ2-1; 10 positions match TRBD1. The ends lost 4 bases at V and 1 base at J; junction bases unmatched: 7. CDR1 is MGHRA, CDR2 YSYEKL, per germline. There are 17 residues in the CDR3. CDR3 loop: CASSLSGTGASYNEQFF. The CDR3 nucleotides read TGCGCCAGCAGCCTAAGCGGGACAGGGGCTTCCTACAATGAGCAGTTCTTC.

The CDR3 is CASSERDYEQYF. DNA of the CDR3: TGTGCCAGCAGTGAAAGGGACTACGAGCAGTACTTC. The chain is built from TRBV2 and TRBJ2-5; the D is unclear. The DNA end is a closer match to TRBJ2-7, so the J assignment may be wrong. This CDR3 is 12 amino acids long. The germline V gene encodes CDR1 SNHLY and CDR2 FYNNEI.

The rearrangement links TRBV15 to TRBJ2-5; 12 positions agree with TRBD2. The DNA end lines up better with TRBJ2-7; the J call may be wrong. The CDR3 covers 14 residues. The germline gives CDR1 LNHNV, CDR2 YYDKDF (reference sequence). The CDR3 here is CATSPGLAGYEQYF. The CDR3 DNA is TGTGCCACCAGCCCGGGACTAGCGGGCTACGAGCAGTACTTC.

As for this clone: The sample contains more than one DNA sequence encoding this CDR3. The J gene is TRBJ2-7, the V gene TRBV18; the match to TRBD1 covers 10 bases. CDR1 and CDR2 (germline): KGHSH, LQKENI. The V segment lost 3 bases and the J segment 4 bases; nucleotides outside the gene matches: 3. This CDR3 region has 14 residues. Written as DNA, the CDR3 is TGTGCCAGCTCACCCGGGACAGGGGCTTACGAGCAGTACTTC. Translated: CASSPGTGAYEQYF.

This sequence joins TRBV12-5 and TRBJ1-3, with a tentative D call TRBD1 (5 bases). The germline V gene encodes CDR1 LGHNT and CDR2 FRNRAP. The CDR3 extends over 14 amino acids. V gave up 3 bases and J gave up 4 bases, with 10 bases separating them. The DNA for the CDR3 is TGTGCTAGTGGTTTAGGGGCGCGAGGAAACACCATATATTTT. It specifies CASGLGARGNTIYF.

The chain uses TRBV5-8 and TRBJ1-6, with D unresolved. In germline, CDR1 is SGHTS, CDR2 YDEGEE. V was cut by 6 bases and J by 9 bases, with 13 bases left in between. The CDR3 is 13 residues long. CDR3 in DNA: TGTGCCAGCACAGTAAACTGGGGTTCACCCCTCCACTTT. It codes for CASTVNWGSPLHF.

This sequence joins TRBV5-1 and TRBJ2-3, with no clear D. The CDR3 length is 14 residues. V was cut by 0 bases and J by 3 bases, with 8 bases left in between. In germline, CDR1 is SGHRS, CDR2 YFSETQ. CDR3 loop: CASSLVVATDTQYF. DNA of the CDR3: TGCGCCAGCAGCTTGGTGGTAGCAACAGATACGCAGTATTTT.

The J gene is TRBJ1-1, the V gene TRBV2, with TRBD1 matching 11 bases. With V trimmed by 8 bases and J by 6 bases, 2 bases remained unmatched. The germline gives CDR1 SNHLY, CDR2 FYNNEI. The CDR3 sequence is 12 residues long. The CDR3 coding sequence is TGTGCCAGCGGGACAGGGGGTCCTGAAGCTTTCTTT. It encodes CASGTGGPEAFF.

The CDR3, as DNA: TGTGCCAGCAGTTATCGGGTAGCGGGATCTCCAGATACGCAGTATTTT. It codes for CASSYRVAGSPDTQYF. The rearrangement joins TRBV6-5 to TRBJ2-3, with TRBD2 identical over 8 bases. Trimming at V came to 3 bases and at J to 4 bases, leaving 9 bases not matched to a gene. This CDR3 region has 16 residues. CDR1 is MNHEY and CDR2 is SVGAGI in the germline V gene.

CDR3 loop: CASSESGDAGYTF. CDR3 DNA sequence: TGTGCCAGCAGTGAATCAGGGGACGCTGGCTACACCTTC. The rearrangement uses TRBV25-1 and TRBJ1-2, with a possible D match to TRBD1 (6 bases). With 1 base removed from V and 7 bases from J, the gap between germline ends came to 10 bases. Germline V gene lookup returns CDR1 MGHDK and CDR2 SYGVNS. The CDR3 extends over 13 amino acids.

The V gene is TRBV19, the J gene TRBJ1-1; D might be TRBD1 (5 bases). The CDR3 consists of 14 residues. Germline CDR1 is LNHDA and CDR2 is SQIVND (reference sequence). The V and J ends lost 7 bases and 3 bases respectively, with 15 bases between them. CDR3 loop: CASKGRQGHTEAFF. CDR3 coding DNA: TGTGCCAGTAAGGGGCGTCAGGGCCACACTGAAGCTTTCTTT.

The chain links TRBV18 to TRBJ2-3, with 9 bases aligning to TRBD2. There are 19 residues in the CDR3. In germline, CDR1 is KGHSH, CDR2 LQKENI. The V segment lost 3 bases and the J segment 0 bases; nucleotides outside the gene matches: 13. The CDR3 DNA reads TGTGCCAGCTCACCGACTAGCGGAAGCCTAGGAGGTAGCACAGATACGCAGTATTTT. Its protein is CASSPTSGSLGGSTDTQYF.

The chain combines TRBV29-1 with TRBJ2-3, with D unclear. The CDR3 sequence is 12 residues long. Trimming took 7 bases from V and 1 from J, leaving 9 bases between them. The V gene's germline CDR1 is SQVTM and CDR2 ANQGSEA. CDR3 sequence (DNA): TGCAGCGCCCGCTCCGGCACAGATACGCAGTATTTT. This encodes CSARSGTDTQYF.

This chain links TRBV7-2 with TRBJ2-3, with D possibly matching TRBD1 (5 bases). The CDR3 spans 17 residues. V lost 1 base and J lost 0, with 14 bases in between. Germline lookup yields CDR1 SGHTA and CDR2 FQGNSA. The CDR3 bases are TGTGCCAGCAGCTTAGGGCTGGGGCGGCCTAGCACAGATACGCAGTATTTT. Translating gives CASSLGLGRPSTDTQYF.

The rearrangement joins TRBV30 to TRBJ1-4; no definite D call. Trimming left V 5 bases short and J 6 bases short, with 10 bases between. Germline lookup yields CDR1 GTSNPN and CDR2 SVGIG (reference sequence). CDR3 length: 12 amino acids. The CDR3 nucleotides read TGTGCCTGGGGCGGACCCCATGAAAAACTGTTTTTT. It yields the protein CAWGGPHEKLFF.

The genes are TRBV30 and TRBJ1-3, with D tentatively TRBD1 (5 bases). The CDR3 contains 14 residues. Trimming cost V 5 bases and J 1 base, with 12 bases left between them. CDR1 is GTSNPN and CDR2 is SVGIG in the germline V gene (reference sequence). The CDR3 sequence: CAWGRESSGNTIYF. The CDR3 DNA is TGTGCCTGGGGCAGGGAGAGTTCTGGAAACACCATATATTTT. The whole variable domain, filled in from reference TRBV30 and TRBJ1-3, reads SQTIHQWPATLVQPVGSPLSLECTVEGTSNPNLYWYRQAAGRGLQLLFYSVGIGQISSEVPQNLSASRPQDRQFILSSKKLLLSDSGFYLCAWGRESSGNTIYFGEGSWLTVV.

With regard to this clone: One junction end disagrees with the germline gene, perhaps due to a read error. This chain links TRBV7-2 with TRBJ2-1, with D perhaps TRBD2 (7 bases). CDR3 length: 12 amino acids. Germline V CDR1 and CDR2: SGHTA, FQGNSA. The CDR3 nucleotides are TGTGCCAGCAGCCGTTACGGGGCGGGGGCAGTCTTC. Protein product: CASSRYGAGAVF.